These 20 T cell receptor beta chains originate from one sample sequenced in a study of memory CD4+ T cells and cytomegalovirus serostatus (dated by TCRdb to between 2018 and 2021). The library was built by means of the immunoSEQ multiplex PCR assay. Drawn from immuneACCESS, this table holds only the in-frame rearrangements with V and J called that TCRdb kept. Clones are partly lost; checked studies trace under half to an unresolved V gene and leave the rest unexplained. The sample table holds approximately 74,000 clones, of which about 76% were seen once. About 4.7% of the sample comes from the top ten. Single viable CD3+CD4+CD8-CD45RO+ cells were sorted as memory CD4+ T cells on a FACSAria II. The sample comprised memory CD4+ T cells from blood. The receptors here all came from an adult in good health and CMV-seropositive.

The chain couples TRBV5-5 to TRBJ2-7; the match to TRBD2 covers 13 bases. Trimming at V came to 4 bases and at J to 2 bases, leaving 3 bases not matched to a gene. The CDR3 has 15 amino acids. Germline V CDR1 and CDR2: SGHKS, YYEKEE (reference sequence). The CDR3 spells CASSGGTSGTYEQYF. The CDR3 DNA is TGTGCCAGCAGCGGGGGGACTAGCGGGACCTACGAGCAGTACTTC.

The V gene is TRBV28, the J gene TRBJ2-3; no definite D call. Germline CDR1 and CDR2: MDHEN and SYDVKM. This CDR3 comprises 11 residues. V lost 6 bases, J lost 5 bases, and 6 bases lay in between. CDR3 bases: TGTGCCAGCAGGTACCAAGATACGCAGTATTTT. Translation: CASRYQDTQYF.

J is TRBJ2-6 and V is TRBV13, with D possibly being TRBD2 (6 bases). Germline V gives CDR1 PRHDT, CDR2 FYEKMQ (reference sequence). The germline V and J ends were trimmed by 2 bases and 2 bases, with 7 bases remaining between them. The CDR3 sequence is 15 residues long. For the CDR3, the DNA is TGTGCCAGCAGCTTACGACTAGCTGGGGCCAACGTCCTGACTTTC. This sequence encodes CASSLRLAGANVLTF. Together with reference TRBV13 and TRBJ2-6, the CDR3 gives the full variable domain: AAGVIQSPRHLIKEKRETATLKCYPIPRHDTVYWYQQGPGQDPQFLISFYEKMQSDKGSIPDRFSAQQFSDYHSELNMSSLELGDSALYFCASSLRLAGANVLTFGAGSRLTVL.

This clone was recorded once. This chain uses TRBV2 with TRBJ2-2, with unresolved D. Looked up from germline, CDR1 is SNHLY and CDR2 is FYNNEI. The CDR3 is 13 amino acids. V was clipped by 4 bases and J by 4 bases, with 7 bases between them. In DNA form, the CDR3 reads TGTGCCAGCAGTGCTTTACTCACCGGGGAGCTGTTTTTT. This encodes CASSALLTGELFF.

The rearrangement uses TRBV7-8 and TRBJ2-7; 8 bases are shared with TRBD2. V shed 6 bases and J 4 bases; nucleotides not matched to a gene: 11. The CDR3 sequence is 15 residues long. The germline V gene encodes CDR1 SGHVS and CDR2 FQNEAQ. The CDR3 bases are TGTGCCAGCAGTGGAAGAGCGGGAGAACGGTACGAGCAGTACTTC. Translation gives CASSGRAGERYEQYF.

The chain couples TRBV7-2 to TRBJ2-1; D call uncertain. CDR3 length equals 13 residues. The germline V and J ends were trimmed by 1 base and 9 bases, with 10 bases remaining between them. CDR1 and CDR2 (germline): SGHTA, FQGNSA. The CDR3 DNA reads TGTGCCAGCAGCTTAGTCAGGATGGGTGAGCAGTTCTTC. This gives the protein CASSLVRMGEQFF.

This clone was seen more than once but under ten times. The V call is TRBV10-3, the J call TRBJ1-5, with 8 bases identical to TRBD1. J gave up 7 bases and V 6 bases, and 5 bases lay outside the gene matches. The CDR3 spans 13 residues. Looked up from germline, CDR1 is ENHRY and CDR2 is SYGVKD. The CDR3 sequence is CAIRDREGQPQHF. CDR3 coding DNA: TGTGCCATCAGGGACAGGGAAGGCCAGCCCCAGCATTTT.

The chain is built from TRBV28 and TRBJ1-4; D unclear. The CDR3 covers 11 residues. The ends were cut back, 6 bases at V and 5 bases at J, with 4 bases in the middle. The germline CDR1 and CDR2 sequences are MDHEN and SYDVKM. The CDR3 DNA follows: TGTGCCAGCAGGCTAAATGAAAAACTGTTTTTT. As protein: CASRLNEKLFF. Together with reference TRBV28 and TRBJ1-4, the CDR3 gives the full variable domain: DVKVTQSSRYLVKRTGEKVFLECVQDMDHENMFWYRQDPGLGLRLIYFSYDVKMKEKGDIPEGYSVSREKKERFSLILESASTNQTSMYLCASRLNEKLFFGSGTQLSVL.

The CDR3 sequence is CASTLAPGYEQYF. CDR3 DNA: TGCGCCAGCACCCTTGCCCCCGGGTACGAGCAGTACTTC. The chain links TRBV5-1 to TRBJ2-7; no clear D. The ends were cut back, 6 bases at V and 4 bases at J, with 14 bases in the middle. The CDR3 spans 13 residues. The germline gives CDR1 SGHRS, CDR2 YFSETQ.

Notes on this clone: Being one base from a much bigger clone, this may be a read error. The CDR3 nucleotides read TGTGCCAGCGGCCCCACAGGGGACTATAATTCACCCCTCCACTTT. It codes for CASGPTGDYNSPLHF. The chain carries TRBV2 and TRBJ1-6; 7 bases align to TRBD1. J lost 3 bases, V lost 8 bases, and 7 bases had no gene match. CDR3 length: 15 amino acids. Germline values: CDR1 SNHLY, CDR2 FYNNEI.

Comment on this clone: A read error may account for a junction end that differs from germline. V gene TRBV7-8 combines with J gene TRBJ1-5; TRBD1 is a possible D gene (6 bases). The length of the CDR3 is 18 residues. Germline V gene lookup returns CDR1 SGHVS and CDR2 FQNEAQ. CDR3: CAGSPTVTQGYSNQPQHF. The CDR3 nucleotides are TGTGCCGGCAGCCCGACGGTCACACAGGGATACAGCAATCAGCCCCAGCATTTT. The full variable domain, with the rest looked up from reference TRBV7-8 and TRBJ1-5, is GAGVSQSPRYKVAKRGQDVALRCDPISGHVSLFWYQQALGQGPEFLTYFQNEAQLDKSGLPSDRFFAERPEGSVSTLKIQRTQQEDSAVYLCAGSPTVTQGYSNQPQHFGDGTRLSIL.

In the case of this clone: The sample holds other DNA sequences that translate to the same CDR3. The gene calls are TRBV6-1 and TRBJ2-7, with D uncertain. Germline lookup yields CDR1 MNHNS and CDR2 SASEGT. Trimming left V 4 bases short and J 2 bases short, with 6 bases between. This CDR3 comprises 12 residues. This chain's CDR3 is CASSVRAYEQYF. DNA of the CDR3: TGTGCCAGCAGTGTTCGAGCCTACGAGCAGTACTTC.

The J gene is TRBJ1-1, the V gene TRBV4-3, with TRBD1 as a possible D gene (5 bases). CDR1 is LGHNA and CDR2 is YSLEER in the germline V gene. The CDR3 has 14 residues. V shed 0 bases and J shed 3 bases, with 8 bases lying between them. The CDR3 region is CASSQDIGDTEAFF. The CDR3 DNA is TGCGCCAGCAGCCAAGATATAGGGGACACTGAAGCTTTCTTT.

CDR3 protein: CASSPPLADSYEQYF. The CDR3 region has the DNA TGTGCCAGCTCACCACCACTAGCGGACTCCTACGAGCAGTACTTC. The chain couples TRBV18 to TRBJ2-7; 8 bases line up with TRBD2. J was trimmed by 0 bases and V by 0 bases; bases with no gene match: 1. Germline values: CDR1 KGHSH, CDR2 LQKENI. The CDR3 loop spans 15 amino acids.

This clone has only one observation. The chain links TRBV5-1 to TRBJ1-4; TRBD1 is a possible D gene (5 bases). CDR1 is SGHRS and CDR2 is YFSETQ in the germline V gene. The CDR3 contains 15 residues. Trimming cost V 4 bases and J 2 bases, with 12 bases left between them. As DNA, the CDR3 is TGCGCCAGCAGCCGATCGCGGGGCACTAATGAAAAACTGTTTTTT. It is translated as CASSRSRGTNEKLFF.

This chain links TRBV2 with TRBJ1-5; D perhaps matches TRBD1 (6 bases). Germline CDR1 reads SNHLY; CDR2 reads FYNNEI. The V end lost 7 bases, the J end lost 2 bases, and 12 bases lay between the germline ends. The CDR3 is 14 residues long. In nucleotides, the CDR3 is TGTGCCAGCACCTTCGCAGGGGGCAATCAGCCCCAGCATTTT. It encodes CASTFAGGNQPQHF. Combining the CDR3 with reference TRBV2 and TRBJ1-5 gives the whole variable domain EPEVTQTPSHQVTQMGQEVILRCVPISNHLYFYWYRQILGQKVEFLVSFYNNEISEKSEIFDDQFSVERPDGSNFTLKIRSTKLEDSAMYFCASTFAGGNQPQHFGDGTRLSIL.

The chain has TRBV7-3 and TRBJ1-1, with TRBD1 matching 9 bases. The CDR3 totals 13 residues. V was clipped by 4 bases and J by 8 bases; unmatched bases: 5. Germline V gene data show CDR1 as SGHTA and CDR2 as FQGTGA. CDR3 residues: CASSSTGTGEAFF. CDR3 coding DNA: TGTGCCAGCAGCTCCACAGGGACAGGGGAAGCTTTCTTT.

V and J are TRBV7-8 and TRBJ1-6, with 8 bases aligning to TRBD1. The CDR3 is made up of 16 amino acids. V lost 4 bases and J lost 8; bases outside the gene matches: 10. Germline CDR1 is SGHVS and CDR2 is FQNEAQ. CDR3 in amino acids: CASSSHDRGWDSPLHF. DNA of the CDR3: TGTGCCAGCAGCTCGCACGACAGGGGCTGGGATTCACCCCTCCACTTT.

The chain recombines TRBV4-1 with TRBJ2-1; 14 bases are shared with TRBD2. The CDR3 spans 16 residues. V gave up 4 bases and J gave up 9 bases; unmatched junction bases: 8. Germline V gene sequence: CDR1 MGHRA, CDR2 YSYEKL. The CDR3 is CASSRGLAGGIGEQFF. In DNA form, the CDR3 reads TGCGCCAGCAGCCGCGGACTAGCGGGAGGCATAGGTGAGCAGTTCTTC.

This clone was seen more than once but under ten times. CDR3 DNA: TGTGCCAGCAGCTTAGCGGGGGGAGCTACCTACAATGAGCAGTTCTTC. It yields the protein CASSLAGGATYNEQFF. The chain is built from TRBV7-2 and TRBJ2-1, with a tentative D call TRBD2 (6 bases). The CDR3 extends over 16 amino acids. The V end was cut by 0 bases, the J end by 2 bases, with 11 bases between. Germline values: CDR1 SGHTA, CDR2 FQGNSA. The whole variable domain, filled in from reference TRBV7-2 and TRBJ2-1, reads GAGVSQSPSNKVTEKGKDVELRCDPISGHTALYWYRQSLGQGLEFLIYFQGNSAPDKSGLPSDRFSAERTGGSVSTLTIQRTQQEDSAVYLCASSLAGGATYNEQFFGPGTRLTVL.